A single T cell receptor (beta chain) is shown here with its context. Antigen specificity is unknown. The sample comes from a study of CD8 T cells in Susac syndrome. Overall study findings and caveats: Where Susac syndrome CD4+ T cell repertoires were concerned, no clonal expansion was evident.

Reverse transcription of about 0.45 to 1 ug RNA was carried out with random hexamers. TCRdb passed the immunoSEQ multiplex PCR reads through MiXCR, listing each CDR3 protein once. This table holds 150,000 to 200,000 distinct CDR3 sequences, roughly 90% found once. Germline V gene sequence: CDR1 DFQATT, CDR2 SNEGSKA (reference sequence). J was trimmed by 3 bases and V by 6 bases; bases with no gene match: 9. The CDR3 spans 15 residues. Sequencing of TCR beta was undertaken in CD8+ and CD4+ T cells derived from blood. This receptor was obtained from a human donor with Susac syndrome. The sequencing sample was made of CD4+ T cells from PBMCs. J is TRBJ2-3 and V is TRBV20-1; 10 bases are a match to TRBD2. CDR3 sequence: CSAPAGGPVTDTQYF. The CDR3 bases are TGCAGTGCCCCAGCGGGGGGGCCGGTGACAGATACGCAGTATTTT.